This TCR beta chain is drawn from a study of neurological immune-mediated disorders. At least ten counts were recorded for this clonotype. Germline V gene lookup returns CDR1 KGHDR and CDR2 SFDVKD. V shed 4 bases and J shed 6 bases, with 25 bases lying between them. CDR3 length: 18 residues. The time point is: longitudinal time-point 2. TCRdb used MiXCR to reprocess the 5' RACE reads, holding one entry per CDR3 protein. This sample has roughly 80,000 distinct CDR3 sequences, with about 5.6% found just once. The sample consisted of PBMCs. The TCR sequence derives from a woman in her sixties with multiple sclerosis. This sequence joins TRBV24-1 and TRBJ2-3; D tentatively reads TRBD1 or TRBD2 (6 bases each). The CDR3 region has the DNA TGTGCCACCAGTGACTCCGTTGATGAGGGGGGCCCGTCGGATACGCAGTATTTT. It translates to CATSDSVDEGGPSDTQYF.